The rows below give T cell receptor beta chains drawn from one sample of a study of CD8+ T cells in alopecia areata. The table came from immunoSEQ multiplex PCR; TCRdb's copy has only in-frame clones and leaves some out. The sample shows 140,000 to 150,000 clones, roughly 53% of them seen only once. The sequences come from CD4+ T cells sorted from blood, collected at week 0. The receptors come from a human donor with alopecia areata. Each CDR3 is given with its conserved first and last residue. D genes are given only for firm matches. For some rows the clone size is stated as once, few or many, or as a class when expanded; others skip it.

J: TRBJ1-1; D: .; V: TRBV15; size: .; CDR3: CATTKQRVNTEAFF; DNA: TGTGCCACGACCAAGCAGCGGGTGAACACTGAAGCTTTCTTT
J: TRBJ2-7; D: TRBD1; V: TRBV29-1; size: .; CDR3: CSVARTGGSKEQYF; DNA: TGCAGCGTTGCGCGGACAGGGGGCTCGAAAGAGCAGTACTTC
J: TRBJ1-2; D: .; V: TRBV10-3; size: .; CDR3: CAISESMTPNPYGYTF; DNA: TGTGCCATCAGTGAGTCGATGACCCCAAACCCTTATGGCTACACCTTC
J: TRBJ2-7; D: TRBD2; V: TRBV4-1; size: .; CDR3: CASSSGGGPFSYEQYF; DNA: TGCGCCAGCAGCTCGGGAGGTGGGCCCTTCTCCTACGAGCAGTACTTC
J: TRBJ2-5; D: TRBD1; V: TRBV30; size: few; CDR3: CAWSVQGETQYF; DNA: TGTGCCTGGAGTGTACAGGGGGAGACCCAGTACTTC
J: TRBJ2-1; D: .; V: TRBV4-2; size: once; CDR3: CASSQGTTGDEQFF; DNA: TGTGCCAGCAGCCAAGGGACTACAGGGGATGAGCAGTTCTTC
J: TRBJ2-2; D: TRBD1; V: TRBV9; size: .; CDR3: CASSEGQGFGGELFF; DNA: TGTGCCAGCAGCGAGGGACAGGGGTTTGGCGGGGAGCTGTTTTTT
J: TRBJ2-4; D: .; V: TRBV7-9; size: .; CDR3: CASSLEGGLAKNIQYF; DNA: TGTGCCAGCAGCTTAGAAGGTGGGCTAGCCAAAAACATTCAGTACTTC
J: TRBJ2-6; D: TRBD1; V: TRBV2; size: .; CDR3: CASSMTGTGANVLTF; DNA: TGTGCCAGCAGTATGACAGGGACTGGGGCCAACGTCCTGACTTTC
J: TRBJ2-1; D: TRBD2; V: TRBV2; size: .; CDR3: CASSDLAGAGNEQFF; DNA: TGTGCCAGCAGTGATTTAGCGGGGGCCGGGAATGAGCAGTTCTTC
J: TRBJ1-2; D: TRBD1; V: TRBV9; size: .; CDR3: CASSVQGGTGKGYTF; DNA: TGTGCCAGCAGCGTCCAGGGCGGGACAGGGAAAGGCTACACCTTC
J: TRBJ2-5; D: .; V: TRBV5-6; size: .; CDR3: CASSSWTGETQYF; DNA: TGTGCCAGCAGCTCCTGGACCGGAGAGACCCAGTACTTC
J: TRBJ1-1; D: .; V: TRBV7-6; size: .; CDR3: CASSSQADLSTEAFF; DNA: TGTGCCAGCAGCTCGCAGGCGGATCTGAGCACTGAAGCTTTCTTT
J: TRBJ1-6; D: .; V: TRBV4-3; size: .; CDR3: CASSQSEGVHSAPLHF; DNA: TGCGCCAGCAGCCAATCCGAGGGGGTCCACTCGGCACCCCTCCACTTT
J: TRBJ2-6; D: .; V: TRBV4-2; size: .; CDR3: CASSQELPGARSGANVLTF; DNA: TGTGCCAGCAGCCAAGAGTTGCCAGGGGCGCGCTCTGGGGCCAACGTCCTGACTTTC
J: TRBJ2-7; D: TRBD2; V: TRBV7-9; size: few; CDR3: CASSVGLAGHEQYF; DNA: TGTGCCAGCTCGGTTGGGCTAGCGGGCCACGAGCAGTACTTC
J: TRBJ1-1; D: TRBD1; V: TRBV30; size: .; CDR3: CAWSGQADTEAFF; DNA: TGTGCCTGGAGCGGACAGGCGGACACTGAAGCTTTCTTT
J: TRBJ1-2; D: .; V: TRBV19; size: .; CDR3: CASTKSDRGGANYGYTF; DNA: TGTGCCAGTACCAAATCTGATCGAGGGGGAGCTAACTATGGCTACACCTTC
J: TRBJ1-5; D: TRBD1; V: TRBV27; size: once; CDR3: CASSLRGQGDQHF; DNA: TGTGCCAGCAGTCTCCGGGGGCAGGGGGACCAGCATTTT
J: TRBJ1-1; D: TRBD1; V: TRBV10-3; size: .; CDR3: CAVTGGEAEAFF; DNA: TGTGCCGTGACAGGGGGCGAGGCTGAAGCTTTCTTT
J: TRBJ2-6; D: .; V: TRBV7-2; size: .; CDR3: CASSFRSSGANVLTF; DNA: TGTGCCAGCAGCTTCCGGAGCTCTGGGGCCAACGTCCTGACTTTC
J: TRBJ2-1; D: TRBD1; V: TRBV18; size: few; CDR3: CASSPTGESEQFF; DNA: TGTGCCAGCTCACCGACAGGGGAGAGTGAGCAGTTCTTC
J: TRBJ1-1; D: .; V: TRBV27; size: .; CDR3: CASSPGQRNTEAFF; DNA: TGTGCCAGCAGTCCAGGACAGAGGAACACTGAAGCTTTCTTT
J: TRBJ2-7; D: TRBD1; V: TRBV25-1; size: .; CDR3: CASSGTGARRQYF; DNA: TGTGCCAGCAGCGGGACAGGGGCCAGGCGGCAGTACTTC
J: TRBJ2-7; D: .; V: TRBV7-8; size: .; CDR3: CASSSGREQYF; DNA: TGTGCCAGCAGCTCTGGGCGCGAGCAGTACTTC
J: TRBJ2-5; D: TRBD2; V: TRBV4-1; size: .; CDR3: CASSQEVFLAGGETQYF; DNA: TGCGCCAGCAGCCAAGAGGTATTCCTAGCGGGGGGAGAGACCCAGTACTTC
J: TRBJ1-5; D: .; V: TRBV4-1; size: few; CDR3: CASSPGTQKGQPQHF; DNA: TGCGCCAGCAGCCCCGGGACTCAGAAAGGTCAGCCCCAGCATTTT
J: TRBJ1-5; D: .; V: TRBV5-6; size: once; CDR3: CASSLGLTNSNQPQHF; DNA: TGTGCCAGCAGCTTGGGGCTTACAAATAGCAATCAGCCCCAGCATTTT
J: TRBJ2-1; D: TRBD1; V: TRBV5-6; size: once; CDR3: CASSPDRDEQFF; DNA: TGTGCCAGCAGCCCAGACAGGGATGAGCAGTTCTTC
J: TRBJ1-2; D: .; V: TRBV30; size: once; CDR3: CAWPDSNYGYTF; DNA: TGTGCCTGGCCGGACAGTAACTATGGCTACACCTTC
J: TRBJ2-7; D: .; V: TRBV11-2; size: .; CDR3: CASSLDFGTGILF; DNA: .
J: TRBJ1-1; D: .; V: TRBV2; size: .; CDR3: CASSVARGNTEAFF; DNA: TGTGCCAGCAGTGTAGCACGGGGGAACACTGAAGCTTTCTTT
J: TRBJ2-3; D: .; V: TRBV18; size: .; CDR3: CASSPDGYTQYF; DNA: TGTGCCAGCTCACCAGACGGCTATACGCAGTATTTT
J: TRBJ2-7; D: .; V: TRBV23-1; size: .; CDR3: CASSQPVWPTYEQYF; DNA: TGCGCCAGCAGTCAACCAGTGTGGCCTACCTACGAGCAGTACTTC
J: TRBJ2-7; D: .; V: TRBV30; size: .; CDR3: CAWTSGGGGSYEQYF; DNA: TGTGCCTGGACCTCAGGAGGGGGCGGCTCCTACGAGCAGTACTTC
J: TRBJ1-6; D: .; V: TRBV7-2; size: .; CDR3: CASSAEQGYNSPLHF; DNA: TGTGCCAGCAGCGCCGAACAGGGCTATAATTCACCCCTCCACTTT
J: TRBJ2-1; D: .; V: TRBV29-1; size: .; CDR3: CSGRGPPREQFF; DNA: TGCAGCGGCCGGGGGCCTCCGAGAGAGCAGTTCTTC
J: TRBJ2-3; D: .; V: TRBV5-1; size: few; CDR3: CASSLVGDPAGDTQYF; DNA: TGCGCCAGCAGCTTGGTCGGGGACCCTGCTGGAGATACGCAGTATTTT
J: TRBJ1-2; D: TRBD1; V: TRBV9; size: .; CDR3: CASSARGQGATRGYTF; DNA: TGTGCCAGCAGCGCCCGTGGACAGGGGGCAACCCGTGGCTACACCTTC